This T cell receptor (beta chain) was found in a study of T cells in Graves' hyperthyroidism and ophthalmopathy. Researchers took RNA transcripts and amplified the TCR beta CDR3 regions from them. The TCR CDR3 first-round RT-PCR relied on the HTBI primer set. TCRdb reprocessed the multiplex PCR reads via MiXCR and lists one record per CDR3 protein. The table has approximately 610,000 distinct CDR3 sequences, approximately 15% seen once. The receptor was derived from a woman aged 40 to 50 with Graves' ophthalmopathy. The material sequenced was blood.

The CDR3 loop is CSVEGRQGVPNQETQYF. CDR3 DNA: TGCAGCGTTGAAGGGAGGCAGGGTGTCCCAAACCAAGAGACCCAGTACTTC. This chain joins TRBV29-1 and TRBJ2-5, with D perhaps assigned TRBD1 or TRBD2 (5 bases each). The germline gives CDR1 SQVTM, CDR2 ANQGSEA. With 1 base removed from V and 0 bases from J, the gap between germline ends came to 18 bases. The CDR3 covers 17 residues.